The next 32 T cell receptor beta chains were all read from a single sample in a study of T cell repertoires in cytomegalovirus infection. TCRdb called the reads again in MiXCR, with one record for every CDR3 protein. This sample carries 100,000 to 150,000 distinct CDR3 sequences, 7% to 9.5% of them seen once, and the ten largest clones take about a tenth. The source material was PBMCs. All receptors derive from a human donor in good health (CMV status not recorded). Some clones in this sample may be carry-over from other donors' samples.

This clonotype was recorded many times. The CDR3 reads CASSIGASGGAGEQFF. For the CDR3, the DNA is TGTGCCAGCAGCATAGGAGCGAGCGGGGGGGCGGGTGAGCAGTTCTTC. This chain joins TRBV11-3 and TRBJ2-1, with 10 positions matching TRBD2. Germline lookup yields CDR1 SGHNT and CDR2 YENEEA. V lost 5 bases to trimming and J lost 9 bases; unmatched junction nucleotides: 13. The CDR3 totals 16 residues. The full variable domain, rest sourced from reference TRBV11-3 and TRBJ2-1, is EAGVVQSPRYKIIEKKQPVAFWCNPISGHNTLYWYLQNLGQGPELLIRYENEEAVDDSQLPKDRFSAERLKGVDSTLKIQPAELGDSAVYLCASSIGASGGAGEQFFGPGTRLTVL.

This clonotype came up many times. CDR3: CASSLGGGQNNYGYTF. The CDR3 nucleotides are TGTGCCAGCAGCTTGGGGGGGGGACAGAATAACTATGGCTACACCTTC. The chain is built from TRBV5-4 and TRBJ1-2; 7 bases line up with TRBD1. The V segment lost 0 bases and the J segment 1 base; nucleotides outside the gene matches: 6. There are 16 residues in the CDR3. The germline V gene has CDR1 SGHNT and CDR2 YYREEE (reference sequence).

The chain links TRBV10-3 to TRBJ1-1; D is perhaps TRBD1 (6 bases). Trimming took off 3 bases at V and 8 bases at J, with 22 bases between the two ends. The CDR3 runs 16 residues. CDR1 ENHRY and CDR2 SYGVKD come from the germline V gene. The CDR3 DNA follows: TGTGCCATCAGTGACCCAACGGCGGGCAGGGGTTTCGAAGCTTTCTTT. Translation: CAISDPTAGRGFEAFF.

The rearrangement joins TRBV20-1 to TRBJ1-5; perhaps TRBD1 as D (5 bases). The CDR3 is made up of 15 amino acids. V was cut by 5 bases and J by 0 bases, with 14 bases left in between. The germline gives CDR1 DFQATT, CDR2 SNEGSKA (reference sequence). The CDR3 DNA is TGCAGTGCTGGGGCGGGACCTACTAGCAATCAGCCCCAGCATTTT. Translated, it gives CSAGAGPTSNQPQHF.

This clonotype occurred many times. The genes are TRBV28 and TRBJ1-1; D gene unclear. Trimming pared 10 bases from V and 8 bases from J, leaving 14 bases between. The germline V gene encodes CDR1 MDHEN and CDR2 SYDVKM. The CDR3 has 11 residues. CDR3: CATLSTQEAFF. For the CDR3, the DNA is TGTGCCACCCTGTCTACCCAAGAAGCTTTCTTT. Full variable domain (outside the CDR3, taken from reference TRBV28 and TRBJ1-1): DVKVTQSSRYLVKRTGEKVFLECVQDMDHENMFWYRQDPGLGLRLIYFSYDVKMKEKGDIPEGYSVSREKKERFSLILESASTNQTSMYLCATLSTQEAFFGQGTRLTVV.

In its sample, this clonotype was seen many times. The rearrangement uses TRBV4-3 and TRBJ2-1; D gene ambiguous. The CDR3 runs to 16 residues. V was cut by 0 bases and J by 0 bases, with 9 bases left in between. Germline V gene sequence: CDR1 LGHNA, CDR2 YSLEER. For the CDR3, the DNA is TGCGCCAGCAGCCAAGAATCCACAGCCTCCTACAATGAGCAGTTCTTC. It yields the protein CASSQESTASYNEQFF.

As for this clonotype: A much larger clone is a single base away; this may be a read error. The chain's CDR3 is CASSRGPVTDTQNF. The CDR3 DNA follows: TGTGCCAGCAGTCGGGGGCCAGTCACAGATACGCAGAATTTT. The chain carries TRBV6-5 and TRBJ2-3, with D perhaps TRBD1 or TRBD2 (6 bases each). Germline V lookup: CDR1 MNHEY, CDR2 SVGAGI. The CDR3 runs 14 residues.

Ten or more counts support this clonotype. This sequence joins TRBV12-3 or TRBV12-4 and TRBJ2-3; no definite D call. The V end lost 0 bases, the J end lost 0 bases, and 7 bases lay between the germline ends. CDR3 length: 15 amino acids. CDR3 protein: CASSLARHSTDTQYF. The CDR3, as DNA: TGTGCCAGCAGTTTAGCACGGCATAGCACAGATACGCAGTATTTT.

This clonotype was picked up many times. The gene calls are TRBV19 and TRBJ2-1; D not resolved. Germline V gives CDR1 LNHDA, CDR2 SQIVND (reference sequence). Trimming took off 8 bases at V and 4 bases at J, with 9 bases between the two ends. The CDR3 loop spans 12 amino acids. The CDR3 here is CASRSPYNEQFF. The DNA of the CDR3 is TGTGCCAGTCGAAGTCCTTACAATGAGCAGTTCTTC.

This clonotype was seen many times. CDR3 sequence (DNA): TGTGCCAGCAGCTTATCGGCGGGTGCAAGCTCCTACGAGCAGTACTTC. This translates into CASSLSAGASSYEQYF. This sequence joins TRBV7-2 and TRBJ2-7; D may be TRBD2 (5 bases). The CDR3 length is 16 residues. CDR1 and CDR2 (germline): SGHTA, FQGNSA. Trimming removed 2 bases from V and 0 bases from J, with 14 bases in between.

This clonotype was seen ten or more times. The chain couples TRBV7-2 to TRBJ1-6; D remains unclear. The CDR3 loop spans 15 amino acids. Trimming shortened V by 1 base and J by 0 bases, and 4 bases separated the two germline ends. Germline lookup yields CDR1 SGHTA and CDR2 FQGNSA. This CDR3 reads CASSLDLSYNSPLHF. The DNA of the CDR3 is TGTGCCAGCAGCTTAGACCTCTCCTATAATTCACCCCTCCACTTT.

The sample holds a few counts of this clonotype. The rearrangement joins TRBV7-2 to TRBJ2-2; a possible D gene is TRBD2 (5 bases). V lost 2 bases to trimming and J lost 3 bases, with 16 bases between them. The germline V gene encodes CDR1 SGHTA and CDR2 FQGNSA. The CDR3 is made up of 17 amino acids. The CDR3: CASSLSGAAADTGELFF. The CDR3 coding sequence is TGTGCCAGCAGCTTAAGCGGCGCGGCGGCAGACACCGGGGAGCTGTTTTTT.

This clonotype was picked up many times. This sequence joins TRBV20-1 and TRBJ2-5; D gene unclear. The CDR3 has 13 amino acids. Trimming stripped 5 bases from V and 0 bases from J, with 10 bases between. Germline CDR1 DFQATT, CDR2 SNEGSKA (reference sequence). Written as DNA, the CDR3 is TGCAGTGCTGGGCGCGGCGACCAAGAGACCCAGTACTTC. This translates into CSAGRGDQETQYF.

In this sample, this clonotype turned up many times. The J gene is TRBJ1-3, the V gene TRBV5-1; TRBD1 is a possible D gene (6 bases). Trimming shortened V by 2 bases and J by 0 bases, and 12 bases separated the two germline ends. Germline V CDR1 and CDR2: SGHRS, YFSETQ. CDR3 length: 16 residues. CDR3 amino acids: CASSFQGGSSGNTIYF. CDR3 coding DNA: TGCGCCAGCAGCTTTCAAGGGGGAAGCTCTGGAAACACCATATATTTT.

In its sample, this clonotype was seen a few times. The gene calls are TRBV7-9 and TRBJ2-5, with a possible D match to TRBD2 (5 bases). The germline V and J ends were trimmed by 2 bases and 7 bases, with 14 bases remaining between them. The CDR3 contains 14 residues. From germline, CDR1 is SEHNR and CDR2 FQNEAQ (reference sequence). CDR3 in DNA: TGTGCCAGCAGCTTAACAGCCGGGGAAAGGACCCAGTACTTC. Amino acid sequence: CASSLTAGERTQYF.

This clonotype was seen only a few times. This rearrangement joins TRBV7-9 to TRBJ1-1; perhaps TRBD1 as D (5 bases). The CDR3 has 11 residues. Trimming cost V 5 bases and J 8 bases, with 9 bases left between them. Germline lookup yields CDR1 SEHNR and CDR2 FQNEAQ (reference sequence). The CDR3 reads CASSLREEAFF. DNA for the CDR3: TGTGCCAGCAGCCTCAGGGAAGAAGCTTTCTTT.

This clonotype came up a few times. The chain employs TRBV28 and TRBJ1-1; a possible D gene is TRBD1 (5 bases). The V gene's germline CDR1 is MDHEN and CDR2 SYDVKM. The CDR3 spans 15 residues. V gave up 3 bases and J gave up 4 bases, with 15 bases separating them. CDR3 region: CASSFLGTEGTEAFF. The CDR3 DNA is TGTGCCAGCAGTTTTCTGGGGACCGAGGGCACTGAAGCTTTCTTT. Together with reference TRBV28 and TRBJ1-1, the CDR3 gives the full variable domain: DVKVTQSSRYLVKRTGEKVFLECVQDMDHENMFWYRQDPGLGLRLIYFSYDVKMKEKGDIPEGYSVSREKKERFSLILESASTNQTSMYLCASSFLGTEGTEAFFGQGTRLTVV.

This clonotype was recorded many times. This sequence joins TRBV12-3 or TRBV12-4 and TRBJ2-3, with D uncertain. V lost 6 bases and J 2 bases, leaving 12 bases between the germline ends. This CDR3 contains 14 residues. Here the CDR3 reads CASSIGRDTDTQYF. As DNA, the CDR3 is TGTGCCAGCAGCATCGGACGAGACACAGATACGCAGTATTTT.

The chain combines TRBV23-1 with TRBJ1-6; 9 bases agree with TRBD1. TRBV23-1 is annotated as an ORF whose role is uncertain. CDR3 length equals 18 residues. J lost 4 bases, V lost 3 bases, and 10 bases had no gene match. The CDR3 nucleotides are TGCGCCAGCAGTCACACCACCGGGACAGGGTCGTATAATTCACCCCTCCACTTT. The encoded protein is CASSHTTGTGSYNSPLHF.

This clonotype was observed a few times. V usage is TRBV7-9 and J usage is TRBJ2-7; TRBD1 aligns across 7 bases. This CDR3 comprises 17 residues. The germline gives CDR1 SEHNR, CDR2 FQNEAQ (reference sequence). Trimming removed 5 bases from V and 0 bases from J; junction bases left unmatched: 13. CDR3 sequence: CASSLGTALESSYEQYF. CDR3 in DNA: TGTGCCAGCAGCCTCGGGACAGCCTTAGAGAGCTCCTACGAGCAGTACTTC.

The V gene is TRBV18, the J gene TRBJ2-1, with D possibly matching TRBD1 (6 bases). The CDR3 has 15 residues. Trimming removed 3 bases from V and 0 bases from J, with 9 bases in between. In germline, CDR1 is KGHSH, CDR2 LQKENI. The CDR3 DNA reads as TGTGCCAGCTCACCCACAGGGAGCTCCTACAATGAGCAGTTCTTC. Translated, it gives CASSPTGSSYNEQFF.

This clonotype was recorded at least ten times. J is TRBJ2-7 and V is TRBV11-2, with a weak D call TRBD2 (7 bases). Germline CDR1 reads SGHAT; CDR2 reads FQNNGV. The germline V and J ends were trimmed by 2 bases and 3 bases, with 14 bases remaining between them. The CDR3 is made up of 15 amino acids. CDR3 nucleotides: TGTGCCAGCAGCTTAATGCGGGGGCCAGGCTACGAGCAGTACTTC. Translation gives CASSLMRGPGYEQYF.

This clonotype was detected only a few times. The genes are TRBV11-2 and TRBJ1-6; 11 bases fit TRBD1. Germline-derived CDR1 and CDR2 are SGHAT and FQNNGV. This CDR3 is 16 amino acids long. V lost 4 bases, J lost 6 bases, and 5 bases stayed unmatched. CDR3 DNA sequence: TGTGCCAGCAGCTATACCGGGACAGGGGGTAATTCACCCCTCCACTTT. As protein: CASSYTGTGGNSPLHF.

V is TRBV5-1 and J is TRBJ1-1; 8 bases align to TRBD1. The CDR3 is made up of 14 amino acids. V was clipped by 0 bases and J by 5 bases; unmatched bases: 3. Germline-derived CDR1 and CDR2 are SGHRS and YFSETQ. In DNA form, the CDR3 reads TGCGCCAGCAGCTTGGAGAACAGGGGGACTGAAGCTTTCTTT. It yields the protein CASSLENRGTEAFF.

This clonotype was seen at least ten times. The V gene is TRBV7-3, the J gene TRBJ2-3, with D perhaps given as TRBD1 or TRBD2 (5 bases each). CDR1 is SGHTA and CDR2 is FQGTGA in the germline V gene. CDR3 length: 15 amino acids. With 1 base removed from V and 3 bases from J, the gap between germline ends came to 11 bases. CDR3 residues: CASSLIGTETDTQYF. The CDR3 DNA reads as TGTGCCAGCAGCTTAATTGGGACGGAGACAGATACGCAGTATTTT.

Ten or more counts support this clonotype. Compared with germline, one end of the junction differs, possibly owing to a read error. This rearrangement joins TRBV29-1 to TRBJ2-6; D is unresolved. This CDR3 has 13 amino acids. Germline loops: CDR1 SQVTM, CDR2 ANQGSEA. As DNA, the CDR3 is TGCAGCGTGGAAGGTGATGGGGCCAACGTCCTGACTTTC. It translates to CSVEGDGANVLTF.

This clonotype has a handful of counts. The chain carries TRBV19 and TRBJ1-5; 7 bases match TRBD1. V lost 2 bases to trimming and J lost 6 bases; unmatched junction nucleotides: 4. Germline V gene lookup returns CDR1 LNHDA and CDR2 SQIVND (reference sequence). The CDR3 spans 14 residues. CDR3 protein: CASSIIGGVQPQHF. The CDR3 coding sequence is TGTGCCAGTAGTATAATAGGGGGCGTTCAGCCCCAGCATTTT.

This clonotype was seen at least ten times. The J gene is TRBJ1-1, the V gene TRBV19; D remains unclear. Germline V CDR1 and CDR2: LNHDA, SQIVND (reference sequence). V lost 3 bases, J lost 1 base, and 12 bases lay in between. The CDR3 runs to 15 residues. The CDR3 region is CASSIVLDANTEAFF. CDR3 coding DNA: TGTGCCAGTAGTATCGTTTTGGACGCGAACACTGAAGCTTTCTTT.

In the case of this clonotype: This may come from a read error, since a much larger clone is one base off. The chain is built from TRBV5-1 and TRBJ1-4, with 8 bases lining up with TRBD1. The V gene's germline CDR1 is SGHRS and CDR2 YFSETQ. The CDR3 runs to 14 residues. J lost 14 bases, V lost 4 bases, and 13 bases had no gene match. The CDR3 is CASSPDRAAGNLFF. The CDR3 DNA reads as TGCGCCAGCAGCCCGGACAGGGCTGCGGGAAACCTGTTTTTT.

This clonotype was seen many times. This chain uses TRBV12-3 or TRBV12-4 with TRBJ1-2; possibly TRBD1 for D (5 bases). The CDR3 covers 14 residues. V was shortened by 3 bases and J by 2 bases, with 10 bases between the two germline ends. CDR3 loop: CASSFTRDNYGYTF. For the CDR3, the DNA is TGTGCCAGCAGTTTTACGAGGGACAACTATGGCTACACCTTC.

This clonotype has more than one count but fewer than ten. The chain has TRBV19 and TRBJ1-1; the D gene is possibly TRBD1 (6 bases). V was pared by 6 bases and J by 4 bases, with 24 bases between. The CDR3 loop spans 17 amino acids. Germline V lookup: CDR1 LNHDA, CDR2 SQIVND (reference sequence). CDR3 coding DNA: TGTGCCAGTAGCACCCTGACGGGCAGAAAAGGGGGCACTGAAGCTTTCTTT. Translating it yields CASSTLTGRKGGTEAFF.

Only a few counts were recorded for this clonotype. V gene TRBV20-1 combines with J gene TRBJ2-1; TRBD1 matches at 7 bases. Germline V gene sequence: CDR1 DFQATT, CDR2 SNEGSKA (reference sequence). V trimming: 6 bases; J trimming: 6 bases; junction bases outside the gene matches: 2. The CDR3 sequence is 11 residues long. CDR3 DNA sequence: TGCAGTGCCCCAGGGGGCAATGAGCAGTTCTTC. The encoded protein is CSAPGGNEQFF.